The following is a TCR beta chain sequence with its context. Its target is unknown. The entry originates in a study of T-cell memory formation after mild COVID-19. Constant-segment primers and 5'RACE yielded cDNA libraries for TCR alpha and TCR beta, each carrying sample barcodes and UMIs. A single record per CDR3 protein comes from TCRdb applying MiXCR to the 5' RACE reads. In the table there are about 290,000 distinct CDR3 sequences, around 15% of which are singletons. The germline V gene encodes CDR1 LGHNA and CDR2 YSLEER. V was clipped by 0 bases and J by 3 bases, with 12 bases between them. The CDR3 is made up of 17 amino acids. Overall study findings and caveats: The main location of contracting CD4+ clones was CM and EM, and that of contracting CD8+ clones was EMRA. In pre-infection memory, a portion of responding clones appeared, which suggested that cross-reactive memory joined.

The genes are TRBV4-3 and TRBJ2-6; D may be TRBD1 (6 bases). Sequencing used PBMCs or a T cell subset sorted from them (not recorded which). The TCR comes from a man aged 18 to 29 who had mild COVID-19 (a few samples of this study predate the infection). Cell type and time point are not known. The DNA of the CDR3 is TGCGCCAGCAGCCAAGATCTTAAGGGGGTTGGGGCCAACGTCCTGACTTTC. Amino acid sequence: CASSQDLKGVGANVLTF.